This entry is about one TCR beta chain. The data belong to a study of T cell changes during pregnancy in multiple sclerosis. The ends lost 6 bases at V and 3 bases at J; junction bases unmatched: 6. The CDR3 extends over 15 amino acids. Germline V gene sequence: CDR1 MNHEY, CDR2 SMNVEV (reference sequence). Measured with immunoSEQ multiplex PCR; TCRdb has only the in-frame clones, and not every one. Seen here are over 50,000 clones, roughly 90% observed once, and the top ten hold about 2.3%. The sample was peripheral blood, taken in the first trimester of pregnancy. The receptor comes from a female donor with multiple sclerosis, enrolled in a pregnancy study. J is TRBJ2-2 and V is TRBV27, with 8 bases aligning to TRBD2. The CDR3 DNA reads TGTGCCAGCAGCGGACTAGCTTTGGACACCGGGGAGCTGTTTTTT. Protein: CASSGLALDTGELFF.